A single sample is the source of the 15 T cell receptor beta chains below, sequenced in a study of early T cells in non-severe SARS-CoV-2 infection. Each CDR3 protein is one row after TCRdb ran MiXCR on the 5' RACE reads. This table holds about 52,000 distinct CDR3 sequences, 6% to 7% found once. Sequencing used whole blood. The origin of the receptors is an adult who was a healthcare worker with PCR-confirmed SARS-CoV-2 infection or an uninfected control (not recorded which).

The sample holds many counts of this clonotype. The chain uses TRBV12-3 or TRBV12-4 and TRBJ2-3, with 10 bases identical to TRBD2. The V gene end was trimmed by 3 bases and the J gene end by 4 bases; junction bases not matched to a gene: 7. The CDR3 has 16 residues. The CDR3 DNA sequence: TGTGCCAGCAGTTTCCGGGCTAGCGGGGGAGCAGATACGCAGTATTTT. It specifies CASSFRASGGADTQYF.

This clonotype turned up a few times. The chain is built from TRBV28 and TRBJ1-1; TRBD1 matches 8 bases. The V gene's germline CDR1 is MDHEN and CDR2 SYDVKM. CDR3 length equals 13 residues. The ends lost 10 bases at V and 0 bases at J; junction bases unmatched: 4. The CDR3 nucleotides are TGTGCCACTGCGGACAGGGTGAACACTGAAGCTTTCTTT. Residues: CATADRVNTEAFF.

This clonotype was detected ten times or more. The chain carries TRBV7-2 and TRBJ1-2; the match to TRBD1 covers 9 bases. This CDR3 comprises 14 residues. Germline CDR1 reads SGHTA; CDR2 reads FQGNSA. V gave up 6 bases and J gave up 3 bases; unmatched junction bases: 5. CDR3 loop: CASRWTGEDYGYTF. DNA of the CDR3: TGTGCCAGCAGGTGGACAGGGGAGGACTATGGCTACACCTTC.

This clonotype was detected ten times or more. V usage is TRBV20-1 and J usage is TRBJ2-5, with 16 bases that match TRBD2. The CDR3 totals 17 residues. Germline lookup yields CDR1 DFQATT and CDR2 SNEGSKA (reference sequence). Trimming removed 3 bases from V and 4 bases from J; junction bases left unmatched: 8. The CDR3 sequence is CSASKGLAGGAGETQYF. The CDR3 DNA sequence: TGCAGTGCTAGCAAGGGACTAGCGGGGGGGGCAGGAGAGACCCAGTACTTC.

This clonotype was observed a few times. This CDR3 is CASSFGTGENQPQHF. CDR3 sequence (DNA): TGTGCCAGCAGCTTCGGGACGGGAGAAAATCAGCCCCAGCATTTT. The J gene is TRBJ1-5, the V gene TRBV5-4; TRBD1 might be the D (5 bases). V lost 2 bases to trimming and J lost 4 bases, with 13 bases between them. Germline loops: CDR1 SGHNT, CDR2 YYREEE (reference sequence). CDR3 size: 15 residues.

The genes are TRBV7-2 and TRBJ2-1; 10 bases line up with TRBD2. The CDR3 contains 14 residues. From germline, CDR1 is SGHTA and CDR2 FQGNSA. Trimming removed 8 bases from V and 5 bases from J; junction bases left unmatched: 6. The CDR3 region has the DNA TGTGCCAGCGGAGGGACTAGCGTCCACAATGAGCAGTTCTTC. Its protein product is CASGGTSVHNEQFF.

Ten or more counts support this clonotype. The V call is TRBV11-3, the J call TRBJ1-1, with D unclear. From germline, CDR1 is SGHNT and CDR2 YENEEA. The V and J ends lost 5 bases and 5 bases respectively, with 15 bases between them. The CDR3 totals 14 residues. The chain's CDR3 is CASSRPPGGTEAFF. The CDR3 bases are TGTGCCAGCAGCCGGCCCCCGGGCGGGACTGAAGCTTTCTTT.

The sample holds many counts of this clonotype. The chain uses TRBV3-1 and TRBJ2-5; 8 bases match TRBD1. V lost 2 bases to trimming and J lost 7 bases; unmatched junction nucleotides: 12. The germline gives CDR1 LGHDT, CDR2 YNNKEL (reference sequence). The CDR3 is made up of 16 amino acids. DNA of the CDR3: TGTGCCAGCAGCCAAAAGGGAGGACAGGGCGCGGCGACCCAGTACTTC. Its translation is CASSQKGGQGAATQYF.

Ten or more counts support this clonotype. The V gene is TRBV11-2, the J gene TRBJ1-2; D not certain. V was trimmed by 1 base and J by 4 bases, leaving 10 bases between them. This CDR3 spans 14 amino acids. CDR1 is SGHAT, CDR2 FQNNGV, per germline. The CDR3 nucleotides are TGTGCCAGCAGCTTAGTAACAGCCTTCTATGGCTACACCTTC. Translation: CASSLVTAFYGYTF.

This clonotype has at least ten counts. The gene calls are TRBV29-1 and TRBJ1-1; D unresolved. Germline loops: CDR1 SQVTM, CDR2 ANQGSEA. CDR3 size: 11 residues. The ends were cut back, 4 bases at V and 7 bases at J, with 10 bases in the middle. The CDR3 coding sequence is TGCAGCGTTGTCCCTATTAGTGAAGCTTTCTTT. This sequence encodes CSVVPISEAFF. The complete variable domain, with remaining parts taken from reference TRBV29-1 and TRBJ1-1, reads SAVISQKPSRDICQRGTSLTIQCQVDSQVTMMFWYRQQPGQSLTLIATANQGSEATYESGFVIDKFPISRPNLTFSTLTVSNMSPEDSSIYLCSVVPISEAFFGQGTRLTVV.

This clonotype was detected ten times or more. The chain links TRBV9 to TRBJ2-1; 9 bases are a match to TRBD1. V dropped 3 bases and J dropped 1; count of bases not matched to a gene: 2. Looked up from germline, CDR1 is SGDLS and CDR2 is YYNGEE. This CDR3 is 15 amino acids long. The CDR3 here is CASSAQGASYNEQFF. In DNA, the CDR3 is TGTGCCAGCAGCGCACAGGGGGCGTCCTACAATGAGCAGTTCTTC. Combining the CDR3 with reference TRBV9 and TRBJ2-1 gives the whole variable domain DSGVTQTPKHLITATGQRVTLRCSPRSGDLSVYWYQQSLDQGLQFLIQYYNGEERAKGNILERFSAQQFPDLHSELNLSSLELGDSALYFCASSAQGASYNEQFFGPGTRLTVL.

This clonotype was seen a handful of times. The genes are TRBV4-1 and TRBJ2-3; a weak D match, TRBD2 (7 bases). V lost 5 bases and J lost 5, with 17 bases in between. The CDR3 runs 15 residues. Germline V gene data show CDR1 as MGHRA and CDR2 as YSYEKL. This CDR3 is CASSTRGASGDTQYF. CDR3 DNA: TGCGCCAGCAGCACCCGGGGGGCGTCCGGAGATACGCAGTATTTT.

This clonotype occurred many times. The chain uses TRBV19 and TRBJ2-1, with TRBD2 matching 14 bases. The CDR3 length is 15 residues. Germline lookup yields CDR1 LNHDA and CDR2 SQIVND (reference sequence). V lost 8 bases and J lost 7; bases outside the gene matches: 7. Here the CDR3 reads CASYGLAGGLNEQFF. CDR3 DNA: TGTGCCAGTTACGGACTAGCGGGGGGTCTAAATGAGCAGTTCTTC. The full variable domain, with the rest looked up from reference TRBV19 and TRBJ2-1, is DGGITQSPKYLFRKEGQNVTLSCEQNLNHDAMYWYRQDPGQGLRLIYYSQIVNDFQKGDIAEGYSVSREKKESFPLTVTSAQKNPTAFYLCASYGLAGGLNEQFFGPGTRLTVL.

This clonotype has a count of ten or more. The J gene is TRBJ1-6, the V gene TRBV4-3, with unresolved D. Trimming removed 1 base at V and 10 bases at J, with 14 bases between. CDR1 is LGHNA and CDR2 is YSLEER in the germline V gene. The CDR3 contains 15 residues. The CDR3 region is CASSQVLRSDSPLHF. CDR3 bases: TGCGCCAGCAGCCAAGTCCTTCGATCCGACTCACCCCTCCACTTT.

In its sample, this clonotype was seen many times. Here the CDR3 DNA reads TGTGCCAGCAGCTTGGTCGTGCAGGGCAATCAGCCCCAGCATTTT. This encodes CASSLVVQGNQPQHF. The chain employs TRBV5-5 and TRBJ1-5; D gene unclear. V was cut by 0 bases and J by 2 bases, with 9 bases left in between. The CDR3 consists of 15 residues. CDR1 and CDR2 from the germline V gene are SGHKS and YYEKEE (reference sequence).